The 24 T cell receptor beta chains in this list originate from one sample, sequenced in a study of cytomegalovirus exposure and HLA in healthy donors. The PCR employed 60 Vbeta primers together with 13 Jbeta primers. Only in-frame clones appear in the TCRdb table, and some are missing; sequencing was by immunoSEQ multiplex PCR. The table records about 190,000 clones, about 88% of them present only once. The sample taken for sequencing was PBMCs. All receptors derive from a woman between 18 and 29 years old in good health and CMV-seronegative.

The chain recombines TRBV7-6 with TRBJ1-2; 8 bases fit TRBD1. Germline CDR1 SGHVS, CDR2 FNYEAQ. The trim removed 2 bases at V and 2 bases at J, leaving 10 bases unmatched. CDR3 length equals 17 residues. The CDR3 DNA reads as TGTGCCAGCAGCTTATTCCCGACAGGGGTAATGAACTATGGCTACACCTTC. Its protein is CASSLFPTGVMNYGYTF.

The DNA for the CDR3 is TGTGCCAGCAGTCAAATTCCGACAGAAAACTATGGCTACACCTTC. Encoded protein: CASSQIPTENYGYTF. V is TRBV4-2 and J is TRBJ1-2; a possible D gene is TRBD1 (5 bases). The V gene's germline CDR1 is LGHNA and CDR2 YNFKEQ. The CDR3 contains 15 residues. Deletions cut 6 bases from V and 2 bases from J, with 16 bases between.

V and J are TRBV15 and TRBJ2-3; possibly TRBD2 for D (5 bases). Trimming removed 3 bases from V and 1 base from J, with 14 bases in between. The CDR3 is made up of 16 amino acids. Germline V lookup: CDR1 LNHNV, CDR2 YYDKDF (reference sequence). The CDR3 DNA reads TGTGCCACCAGCAGCCGACTCGGAGGAGGCACAGATACGCAGTATTTT. Translating it yields CATSSRLGGGTDTQYF. The full variable domain, its missing parts supplied by reference TRBV15 and TRBJ2-3, is DAMVIQNPRYQVTQFGKPVTLSCSQTLNHNVMYWYQQKSSQAPKLLFHYYDKDFNNEADTPDNFQSRRPNTSFCFLDIRSPGLGDTAMYLCATSSRLGGGTDTQYFGPGTRLTVL.

The gene calls are TRBV29-1 and TRBJ2-1, with 11 bases identical to TRBD2. This CDR3 contains 14 residues. The V segment lost 7 bases and the J segment 3 bases; nucleotides outside the gene matches: 5. CDR1 is SQVTM, CDR2 ANQGSEA, per germline. The CDR3 nucleotides read TGCAGCGCGGGACTAGCGGAACACTACAATGAGCAGTTCTTC. Translating it yields CSAGLAEHYNEQFF.

The chain employs TRBV7-9 and TRBJ2-1; 7 nucleotides match TRBD1. The CDR3 totals 14 residues. V lost 5 bases, J lost 3 bases, and 4 bases stayed unmatched. Looked up from germline, CDR1 is SEHNR and CDR2 is FQNEAQ (reference sequence). CDR3: CASSTGVFYNEQFF. CDR3 coding DNA: TGTGCCAGCAGCACAGGGGTTTTCTACAATGAGCAGTTCTTC.

The chain links TRBV6-6 to TRBJ2-5; TRBD1 is a possible D gene (6 bases). The J call is doubtful: the DNA matches TRBJ2-7 better. The CDR3 runs 14 residues. Germline-derived CDR1 and CDR2 are MNHNY and SVGAGI (reference sequence). CDR3 in amino acids: CASRSTGLSYEQYF. CDR3 in DNA: TGTGCCAGCAGATCGACAGGACTCTCCTACGAGCAGTACTTC.

The gene calls are TRBV11-3 and TRBJ1-2, with 9 bases lining up with TRBD1. CDR3 length equals 13 residues. Trimming took 5 bases from V and 7 from J; bases not matched to a gene: 5. Germline values: CDR1 SGHNT, CDR2 YENEEA. The CDR3 DNA is TGTGCCAGCAGCGGAGGGACAGGGAGTGGCTACACCTTC. Its protein product is CASSGGTGSGYTF.

This chain links TRBV6-1 with TRBJ1-3, with 11 positions matching TRBD1. Germline loops: CDR1 MNHNS, CDR2 SASEGT. The CDR3 has 14 residues. The V segment lost 6 bases and the J segment 4 bases; nucleotides outside the gene matches: 2. Written as DNA, the CDR3 is TGTGCCAGCAGGGGGGACAGGGGGGGAAACACCATATATTTT. Its translation: CASRGDRGGNTIYF.

The chain has TRBV27 and TRBJ2-1, with 12 nucleotides matching TRBD2. V was clipped by 0 bases and J by 9 bases; unmatched bases: 6. The CDR3 is 16 residues long. Germline values: CDR1 MNHEY, CDR2 SMNVEV (reference sequence). In DNA, the CDR3 is TGTGCCAGCAGTTTATCGGCTAGCGGGAGGGCCCGTGAGCAGTTCTTC. It is translated as CASSLSASGRAREQFF.

The chain employs TRBV29-1 and TRBJ1-2; D possibly corresponds to TRBD1 (5 bases). This CDR3 is built from 18 residues. Looked up from germline, CDR1 is SQVTM and CDR2 is ANQGSEA. The ends were cut back, 1 base at V and 4 bases at J, with 25 bases in the middle. CDR3 in DNA: TGCAGCGTTGAAGTGGGGGGGGGATTTAAAGGTAGCGGCTATGGCTACACCTTC. Translated, it gives CSVEVGGGFKGSGYGYTF.

V and J are TRBV18 and TRBJ1-1; 10 positions match TRBD1. Trimming at V came to 5 bases and at J to 5 bases, leaving 14 bases not matched to a gene. The germline V gene has CDR1 KGHSH and CDR2 LQKENI. The CDR3 has 17 amino acids. Here the CDR3 DNA reads TGTGCCAGCTCAGCAAGCCCCGGGACAGGGGTTGAGACTGAAGCTTTCTTT. Protein sequence: CASSASPGTGVETEAFF.

CDR3 amino acids: CASSPRTGSNQPQHF. CDR3 nucleotides: TGTGCCAGCAGTCCTAGGACGGGGAGCAATCAGCCCCAGCATTTT. The chain joins TRBV27 to TRBJ1-5; D gene uncertain. The CDR3 contains 15 residues. The germline V and J ends were trimmed by 5 bases and 1 base, with 12 bases remaining between them. CDR1 and CDR2 (germline): MNHEY, SMNVEV (reference sequence).

The chain couples TRBV6-5 to TRBJ1-6; D is unclear. The CDR3 covers 14 residues. V lost 11 bases and J 7 bases, leaving 18 bases between the germline ends. Germline loops: CDR1 MNHEY, CDR2 SVGAGI. CDR3 region: CAARSEGGNSPLHF. The CDR3 DNA sequence: TGTGCCGCTCGTTCGGAGGGAGGAAATTCACCCCTCCACTTT.

The V gene is TRBV30, the J gene TRBJ2-7, with D possibly matching TRBD1 (5 bases). The CDR3 is 14 amino acids. The germline V gene has CDR1 GTSNPN and CDR2 SVGIG (reference sequence). Trimming pared 5 bases from V and 2 bases from J, leaving 16 bases between. This chain's CDR3 is CAWGPQGKAYEQYF. Written as DNA, the CDR3 is TGTGCCTGGGGACCCCAGGGTAAGGCCTACGAGCAGTACTTC. Variable domain in full (rest from reference TRBV30 and TRBJ2-7): SQTIHQWPATLVQPVGSPLSLECTVEGTSNPNLYWYRQAAGRGLQLLFYSVGIGQISSEVPQNLSASRPQDRQFILSSKKLLLSDSGFYLCAWGPQGKAYEQYFGPGTRLTVT.

V usage is TRBV5-6 and J usage is TRBJ2-1; TRBD2 matches at 9 bases. The CDR3 loop spans 17 amino acids. Germline V gene data show CDR1 as SGHDT and CDR2 as YYEEEE. J gave up 8 bases and V 0 bases, and 12 bases lay outside the gene matches. CDR3 residues: CASSLVYGGRVLDEQFF. The CDR3 bases are TGTGCCAGCAGCTTGGTATACGGCGGGAGGGTCTTGGATGAGCAGTTCTTC.

The V gene is TRBV9, the J gene TRBJ2-1; TRBD2 aligns across 7 bases. V lost 2 bases to trimming and J lost 5 bases; unmatched junction nucleotides: 13. CDR3 length: 17 amino acids. CDR1 and CDR2 (germline): SGDLS, YYNGEE. CDR3 loop: CASSVGWGAGLNNEQFF. In DNA form, the CDR3 reads TGTGCCAGCAGCGTGGGCTGGGGAGCGGGGCTCAACAATGAGCAGTTCTTC.

The CDR3 DNA reads TGTGCCAGTAGTCCCGGGACAGGGATTGTTTACGAGCAGTACTTC. Amino acids: CASSPGTGIVYEQYF. The chain is built from TRBV19 and TRBJ2-7; the match to TRBD1 covers 9 bases. The CDR3 is 15 residues long. Trimming cost V 5 bases and J 4 bases; bases outside gene matches: 9. Germline CDR1 and CDR2: LNHDA and SQIVND (reference sequence).

J is TRBJ2-2 and V is TRBV5-1, with 7 positions matching TRBD1. This CDR3 has 15 residues. The germline V gene has CDR1 SGHRS and CDR2 YFSETQ. Trimming at V came to 2 bases and at J to 1 base, leaving 2 bases not matched to a gene. CDR3 nucleotides: TGCGCCAGCAGCTTTAGGACAGGGAACACCGGGGAGCTGTTTTTT. Its translation is CASSFRTGNTGELFF.

V is TRBV14 and J is TRBJ2-5, with D uncertain. The germline V gene encodes CDR1 SGHDN and CDR2 FVKESK. The V end was cut by 1 base, the J end by 5 bases, with 8 bases between. There are 13 residues in the CDR3. The chain's CDR3 is CASSQGSVETQYF. CDR3 DNA: TGTGCCAGCAGCCAAGGATCGGTCGAGACCCAGTACTTC.

The V call is TRBV4-3, the J call TRBJ2-5; TRBD1 might be the D (6 bases). In germline, CDR1 is LGHNA, CDR2 YSLEER. The CDR3 spans 20 residues. The V and J ends lost 6 bases and 4 bases respectively, with 33 bases between them. CDR3 loop: CASSLPLGLGPGAIVETQYF. The CDR3 nucleotides read TGCGCCAGCAGTCTCCCTCTTGGGTTGGGCCCAGGGGCAATCGTAGAGACCCAGTACTTC.

The chain couples TRBV18 to TRBJ1-5; TRBD1 matches at 8 bases. CDR1 KGHSH and CDR2 LQKENI come from the germline V gene. V was pared by 4 bases and J by 3 bases, with 2 bases of the junction left unmatched. The CDR3 runs 14 residues. CDR3 bases: TGTGCCAGCTCACAGGACAGGGCCAATCAGCCCCAGCATTTT. It codes for CASSQDRANQPQHF.

This clone has just one count. The V and J genes are TRBV5-8 and TRBJ2-3, with D tentatively TRBD2 (5 bases). Germline V CDR1 and CDR2: SGHTS, YDEGEE. Trimming removed 5 bases at V and 10 bases at J, with 11 bases between. The CDR3 loop spans 11 amino acids. The CDR3 region is CASRIGDPQYF. The CDR3 DNA is TGTGCCAGCAGGATCGGGGATCCGCAGTATTTT.

The chain couples TRBV19 to TRBJ2-7, with 8 nucleotides matching TRBD1. Germline loops: CDR1 LNHDA, CDR2 SQIVND (reference sequence). The CDR3 covers 15 residues. V gave up 4 bases and J gave up 3 bases; unmatched junction bases: 8. The CDR3 protein is CASSRADRGSYEQYF. The DNA of the CDR3 is TGTGCCAGTAGTAGAGCCGACAGGGGAAGCTACGAGCAGTACTTC.

The CDR3 loop is CASSLGTGQYNEQFF. CDR3 nucleotides: TGTGCCAGCTCACTTGGGACTGGGCAATACAATGAGCAGTTCTTC. J is TRBJ2-1 and V is TRBV18; tentatively, D is TRBD2 (6 bases). Germline V gives CDR1 KGHSH, CDR2 LQKENI. V was clipped by 4 bases and J by 4 bases, with 14 bases between them. The CDR3 totals 15 residues.